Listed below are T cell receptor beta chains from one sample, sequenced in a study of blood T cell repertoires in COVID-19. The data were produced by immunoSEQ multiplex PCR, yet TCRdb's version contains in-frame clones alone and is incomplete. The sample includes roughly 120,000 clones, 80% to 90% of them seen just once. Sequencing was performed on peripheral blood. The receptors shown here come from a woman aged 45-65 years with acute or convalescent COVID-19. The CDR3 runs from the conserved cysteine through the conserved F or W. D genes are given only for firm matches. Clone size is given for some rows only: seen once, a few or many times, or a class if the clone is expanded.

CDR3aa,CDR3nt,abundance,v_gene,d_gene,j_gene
CASSLSNLNEKLFF,TGTGCCAGCAGTCTCTCTAATCTTAATGAAAAACTGTTTTTT,.,TRBV6-5,.,TRBJ1-4
CASSLDPIQGYGYTF,TGTGCCAGCAGCTTAGATCCGATTCAGGGCTATGGCTACACCTTC,once,TRBV7-9,.,TRBJ1-2
CASSLGRQGGNEQYF,TGTGCCAGCAGCTTAGGACGACAGGGCGGCAACGAGCAGTACTTC,.,TRBV7-9,TRBD1,TRBJ2-7
CAWSVASSGNTIYF,TGTGCCTGGAGTGTAGCGAGCTCTGGAAACACCATATATTTT,.,TRBV30,.,TRBJ1-3
CATTVGLGLNYGYTF,TGTGCCACCACGGTGGGTCTGGGGCTTAACTATGGCTACACCTTC,.,TRBV15,.,TRBJ1-2
CASSPDTPSYNEQFF,TGCGCCAGCAGCCCCGACACCCCCTCCTACAATGAGCAGTTCTTC,.,TRBV4-1,.,TRBJ2-1
CASSPTVHNEQFF,TGTGCCAGCTCACCGACAGTACACAATGAGCAGTTCTTC,once,TRBV18,.,TRBJ2-1
CASSDSRTRRDEQFF,TGTGCCAGCAGTGACTCAAGGACTAGGAGGGATGAGCAGTTCTTC,once,TRBV6-4,TRBD2,TRBJ2-1
CAISENPGSDTQYF,TGTGCCATCAGTGAGAACCCGGGTTCAGATACGCAGTATTTT,.,TRBV10-3,.,TRBJ2-3
CASSLHLELSGELFF,TGTGCCAGCAGCTTGCACCTCGAACTCTCCGGGGAGCTGTTTTTT,.,TRBV11-2,.,TRBJ2-2
CASCHGRDTEAFF,TGTGCCAGCTGCCACGGCAGGGACACTGAAGCTTTCTTT,.,TRBV3-1/TRBV3-2,.,TRBJ1-1
CASKRGGETQYF,TGTGCCAGCAAAAGGGGTGGCGAGACCCAGTACTTC,.,TRBV2,.,TRBJ2-5
CASSRDSHYEQYF,TGTGCCAGCTCAAGGGACAGCCACTACGAGCAGTACTTC,.,TRBV18,TRBD1,TRBJ2-7
CASSLGPQQANYGYTF,TGCGCCAGCAGCTTGGGTCCCCAGCAGGCTAACTATGGCTACACCTTC,.,TRBV5-1,.,TRBJ1-2
CASSVYGGGGYNEQFF,TGTGCCAGCAGCGTATATGGGGGAGGAGGCTACAATGAGCAGTTCTTC,.,TRBV9,.,TRBJ2-1
CASSPDRGYGYTF,TGTGCCAGCAGTCCGGACAGGGGCTATGGCTACACCTTC,.,TRBV28,TRBD1,TRBJ1-2
CASSVGTSGSYEQYF,TGTGCCAGCAGCGTAGGGACTAGCGGGAGTTACGAGCAGTACTTC,.,TRBV9,TRBD2,TRBJ2-7
CASSLEVTSYSPLHF,TGTGCCAGCAGCTTAGAGGTGACATCCTATTCACCCCTCCACTTT,.,TRBV11-2,.,TRBJ1-6
CASSQALEYSYNEQFF,TGTGCCAGCAGCCAAGCTTTGGAGTACTCCTACAATGAGCAGTTCTTC,.,TRBV14,.,TRBJ2-1
CASRRTSGWYEQFF,TGTGCCAGTAGGAGGACTAGCGGGTGGTATGAGCAGTTCTTC,once,TRBV19,TRBD2,TRBJ2-1
CASSAQGSANEKLFF,TGCGCCAGCAGCGCCCAGGGGTCGGCTAATGAAAAACTGTTTTTT,.,TRBV5-1,.,TRBJ1-4
CASSPEGQYTEAFF,TGCGCCAGCAGCCCGGAGGGACAGTACACTGAAGCTTTCTTT,.,TRBV5-1,TRBD1,TRBJ1-1
CAWSVSSTDTQYF,TGTGCCTGGAGTGTATCTAGCACAGATACGCAGTATTTT,.,TRBV30,.,TRBJ2-3
CASSQVKGPQPQHF,TGCGCCAGCAGCCAAGTTAAGGGGCCCCAGCCCCAGCATTTT,.,TRBV4-1,.,TRBJ1-5
CASSPEQGAGTEAFF,TGTGCCAGCTCACCAGAACAGGGGGCTGGAACTGAAGCTTTCTTT,.,TRBV18,TRBD1,TRBJ1-1
CASSLRGWNTEAFF,TGTGCCAGCTCACTAAGAGGGTGGAACACTGAAGCTTTCTTT,.,TRBV18,.,TRBJ1-1
CASSVDRASRYNEQFF,TGTGCCAGCAGCGTAGACAGGGCTAGCAGATACAATGAGCAGTTCTTC,once,TRBV9,.,TRBJ2-1
CASSPTFRTEAFF,TGTGCCAGCAGCCCGACATTTCGGACTGAAGCTTTCTTT,.,TRBV28,.,TRBJ1-1
CASSRGGGNLSTTIYF,TGTGCCAGCTCACGCGGGGGGGGAAACCTTAGTACCACCATATATTTT,.,TRBV18,.,TRBJ1-3
CASSLDREVEAFF,TGTGCCAGCAGCTTAGACAGGGAGGTTGAAGCTTTCTTT,.,TRBV7-3,TRBD1,TRBJ1-1
CATTPGYTQYF,TGTGCCACCACCCCGGGATATACGCAGTATTTT,.,TRBV6-5,.,TRBJ2-3